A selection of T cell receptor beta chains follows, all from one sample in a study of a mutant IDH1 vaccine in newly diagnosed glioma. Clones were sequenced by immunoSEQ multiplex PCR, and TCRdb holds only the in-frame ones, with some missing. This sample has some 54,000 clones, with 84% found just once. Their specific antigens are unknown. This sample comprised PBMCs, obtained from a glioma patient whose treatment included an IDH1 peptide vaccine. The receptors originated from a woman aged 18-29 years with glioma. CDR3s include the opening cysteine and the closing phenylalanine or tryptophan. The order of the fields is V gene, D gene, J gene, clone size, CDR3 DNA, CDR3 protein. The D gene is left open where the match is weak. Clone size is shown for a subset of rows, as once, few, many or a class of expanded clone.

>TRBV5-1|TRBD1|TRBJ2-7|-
TGCGCCAGCAGCTATAAAACAGGGGGCGAGCAGTACTTC
CASSYKTGGEQYF
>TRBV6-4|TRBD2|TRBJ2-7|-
TGTGCCAGCAGTGACCCGCCACCCTTTAGCGGGATCACCTACGAGCAGTACTTC
CASSDPPPFSGITYEQYF
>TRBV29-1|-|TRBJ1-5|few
TGCAGCGTCCAGCCCGGAGGTCGTGATCAGCCCCAGCATTTT
CSVQPGGRDQPQHF
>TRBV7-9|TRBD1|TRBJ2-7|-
TGTGCCAGCAGCTGGGACAGGTCCTACGAGCAGTACTTC
CASSWDRSYEQYF
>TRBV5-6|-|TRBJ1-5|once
TGTGCCAGCAGCCCGGCTGGGACTCCCAATCAGCCCCAGCATTTT
CASSPAGTPNQPQHF
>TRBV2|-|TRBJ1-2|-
TGTGCCAGCAGTGGGGAAAACTATGGCTACACCTTC
CASSGENYGYTF
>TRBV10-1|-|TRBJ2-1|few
TGCGCCAGCAGTAGGGACCTGAGCTCCTACAATGAGCAGTTCTTC
CASSRDLSSYNEQFF
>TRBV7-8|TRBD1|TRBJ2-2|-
TGTGCCAGCAGCTTAGGCCCCCTCGGGACAGCGAACACCGGGGAGCTGTTTTTT
CASSLGPLGTANTGELFF
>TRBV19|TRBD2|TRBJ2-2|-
TGTGCTTCCTCTAGCGGGGGGCATCCCGGGGAGCTGTTTTTT
CASSSGGHPGELFF
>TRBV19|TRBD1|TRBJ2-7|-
TGTGCCAGTAGGACGACAGGGACCTCCTACGAGCAGTACTTC
CASRTTGTSYEQYF
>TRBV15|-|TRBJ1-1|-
TGTGCCACCAGCAGAGATCATGGGGAGGGGACTGAAGCTTTCTTT
CATSRDHGEGTEAFF
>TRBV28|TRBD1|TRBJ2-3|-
TGTGCCAGCAGCATAAGGACAGGGCACACAGATACGCAGTATTTT
CASSIRTGHTDTQYF
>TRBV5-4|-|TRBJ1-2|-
TGTGCCAGCAGCGGCCCAGGGATTAGTGCTAACTATGGCTACACCTTC
CASSGPGISANYGYTF
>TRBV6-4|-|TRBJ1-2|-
TGTGCCAGCAGTGACGGGGAGTTCTCTGGCTACACCTTC
CASSDGEFSGYTF
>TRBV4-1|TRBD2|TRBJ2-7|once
TGCGCCAGCAGCCAGCCGGGACTAGAAGACGAGCAGTACTTC
CASSQPGLEDEQYF
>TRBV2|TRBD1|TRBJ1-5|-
TGTGCCAGCAGTGAGAATCGGGTTACAGGGGGCAATCAGCCCCAGCATTTT
CASSENRVTGGNQPQHF